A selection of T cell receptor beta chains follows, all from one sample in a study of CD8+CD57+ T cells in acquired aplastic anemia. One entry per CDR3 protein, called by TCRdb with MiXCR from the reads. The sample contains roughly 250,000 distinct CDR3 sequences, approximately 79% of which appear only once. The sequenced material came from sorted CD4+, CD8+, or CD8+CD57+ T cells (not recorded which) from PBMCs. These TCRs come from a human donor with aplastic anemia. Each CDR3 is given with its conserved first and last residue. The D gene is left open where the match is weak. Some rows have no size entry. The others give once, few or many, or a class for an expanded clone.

TGTGCCAGCAGCACCGCGGCCAATTCCGACAATGACCAGTTCTTC	CASSTAANSDNDQFF	TRBJ2-1	NA	NA	TRBV7-3
TGTGCCAGCAGCTTAGCGGGAGGAGCCGATAAGCATTTT	CASSLAGGADKHF	TRBJ2-3	NA	NA	TRBV7-8
TGTGCCAGCAGCGCCGCGGCAAGCGCCAATGATACGTATTTT	CASSAAASANDTYF	TRBJ2-3	NA	NA	TRBV7-8
TGTGCCACCAGCAGAGAGGGGACTAGCGGGTATGATACGCAGTATTTT	CATSREGTSGYDTQYF	TRBJ2-3	TRBD2	NA	TRBV15
TGTGCCAGCAGTGAATATGCAACTAATGAAAAACTGTTTTTT	CASSEYATNEKLFF	TRBJ1-4	NA	few	TRBV2
TGTGCCAGTAGCCCCCCCCCCACAGATACGCAGTATTTT	CASSPPPTDTQYF	TRBJ2-3	NA	NA	TRBV9
TGTACCAGCAGCTTAGCGGTCGGGGGCACAGATACGCAGTATTTT	CTSSLAVGGTDTQYF	TRBJ2-3	NA	NA	TRBV7-2
TGTGCCAGCAGCTTAGCGGGAGGTCCCGATGACCATGGCTACACCTTC	CASSLAGGPDDHGYTF	TRBJ1-2	NA	NA	TRBV7-8
TGTGCCAGCGGCAGTGGACACAGACGACCTACCTTC	CASGSGHRRPTF	TRBJ2-1	NA	NA	TRBV7-2
TGCAGTGCTACTCACAGGGGGCCGAGTCAGCCCCAGCATTTT	CSATHRGPSQPQHF	TRBJ1-5	TRBD1	few	TRBV20-1
TGTGCCAGTAGTATAGCGGGCGGTCCCGATACGGAGTATTTT	CASSIAGGPDTEYF	TRBJ2-3	NA	many	TRBV19
TGTGCCAGCAGCTTGGGGGACAGGGTCGAAAAACTGTTTTTT	CASSLGDRVEKLFF	TRBJ1-4	TRBD1	NA	TRBV5-6
TGTGCCACCAGCAGTAAGTGGGCTATGAACACTGAAGCTTTCTTT	CATSSKWAMNTEAFF	TRBJ1-1	NA	few	TRBV15
TGTGCCACCGCAACCACCGAAAAGGGAGCACATGGCAATCAGCCCCAGCATTTT	CATATTEKGAHGNQPQHF	TRBJ1-5	NA	NA	TRBV24-1
TGTGCCAGCAGCTTAGCGGGAAGCTACGAGGCCAACGTTCTGACTTTC	CASSLAGSYEANVLTF	TRBJ2-6	NA	NA	TRBV7-8
TGTGCCAGCAGCTCGACAGGGGGAATTCGTGGAAACACCCAGTTCTTC	CASSSTGGIRGNTQFF	TRBJ2-1	TRBD1	NA	TRBV7-8
TGTGCCAGTAGTACGGGACTAGCGGGGAGCACAGATACGCAGTATTTT	CASSTGLAGSTDTQYF	TRBJ2-3	TRBD2	NA	TRBV19
TGCAGCGTTGAGGTTCCCTATGGCTACACCTTC	CSVEVPYGYTF	TRBJ1-2	NA	NA	TRBV29-1
TGTGCCAGCAGCAAGGGGGGCGGAAACGGTCAGCATGAGCAGTCCTTC	CASSKGGGNGQHEQSF	TRBJ2-1	NA	NA	TRBV7-8
TGTGCCAGCAGCGCGGGGGCCAGACAGGGAGGTAACAAGTATTTT	CASSAGARQGGNKYF	TRBJ2-3	NA	NA	TRBV9
TGTGCCAGCAGCTTGACTAGTTCCTATAATTCACCCCTCCACTTT	CASSLTSSYNSPLHF	TRBJ1-6	NA	NA	TRBV7-3
TGTGCCACCAGCAGAGCGGGACTAGCGGGAGTTTATGAGCAGTTCTTC	CATSRAGLAGVYEQFF	TRBJ2-1	TRBD2	NA	TRBV15
TGTGCCAGCAGTGAACCGGGTCGGATTAACACCATATATTTT	CASSEPGRINTIYF	TRBJ1-3	NA	NA	TRBV25-1
TGCGCCAGCAGCTTGGATGTGGGAAGCACCACTGAAGCTTTCTTT	CASSLDVGSTTEAFF	TRBJ1-1	NA	NA	TRBV5-1
TGTGCCAGCAGCTTAACGGGTAGCTACGGGGCCAACGTGTTCTTC	CASSLTGSYGANVFF	TRBJ2-1	NA	NA	TRBV7-8
TGTGCCAGCACCCCGGGACACGGCGGTGAAAAACTGTTTTTT	CASTPGHGGEKLFF	TRBJ1-4	NA	NA	TRBV6-2/TRBV6-3
TGTGCCAGCAGCCTAGTCAAGGGGGATACGCAGTATTTT	CASSLVKGDTQYF	TRBJ2-3	NA	NA	TRBV11-3
TGTGCTAGCAGCGCCAGTATAGCAGATACGCAGTATTTT	CASSASIADTQYF	TRBJ2-3	NA	NA	TRBV7-7
TGTGCCAGCGGCGACCAAGGAACCGGTACGCAGTATTTT	CASGDQGTGTQYF	TRBJ2-3	NA	NA	TRBV7-9
TGCGCCAGCAGCCAAGAACCTCGTACCGGGGAGCTGTTTTTT	CASSQEPRTGELFF	TRBJ2-2	NA	NA	TRBV4-1
TGTGCCAGCACTGGGACTAGCGGGGGAATTGCGGCAGATACGCAGTATTTT	CASTGTSGGIAADTQYF	TRBJ2-3	TRBD2	NA	TRBV2
TGTGCCAGCAGCTTAATAAAGCGGGGGGTCGTAGATACGCAGTATTTT	CASSLIKRGVVDTQYF	TRBJ2-3	TRBD2	NA	TRBV7-8
TGTGCCAGCGGAGAAGGGGGGAACAATGAGCAGTTC	CASGEGGNNEQF	TRBJ2-4	NA	NA	TRBV2
TGTGCCAGCAGCGCCGACAGCGCCTCCTATAATTCGCCCCAGTACTTC	CASSADSASYNSPQYF	TRBJ2-5	NA	NA	TRBV9
TGTGCCAGCAGCTTAGAGCCGACAGACTACAATGAGCAGTTCTTC	CASSLEPTDYNEQFF	TRBJ2-1	NA	NA	TRBV11-3
TGTGCCAGCAGCTTGGCAGGTGGCGCCGACGACAACGTCCTGACTTTC	CASSLAGGADDNVLTF	TRBJ2-6	NA	NA	TRBV7-2
TGTGCCAGCAGCGGAGAGGGAGGACGTGGCTCCACCTTC	CASSGEGGRGSTF	TRBJ1-2	NA	NA	TRBV7-8
TGTGCCAGCAGAAACCGGGGCCTAGCCTACGAGCAGTACTTC	CASRNRGLAYEQYF	TRBJ2-7	NA	NA	TRBV12-3/TRBV12-4
TGTGCCAGCAGCTTAGATCTGACAGGGAACACTGAAGCTACCTTC	CASSLDLTGNTEATF	TRBJ1-2	TRBD1	many	TRBV7-8
TGTGCCAGCAGCTCGAGGCAGGGGGAGCAAGACGAAGCTTTC	CASSSRQGEQDEAF	TRBJ2-5	TRBD1	NA	TRBV7-4
TGTGCCAGCAGCTTGGAGAGGGGGTCCTCCTACGAGCAGTACTTC	CASSLERGSSYEQYF	TRBJ2-7	NA	few	TRBV5-6
TGTGCCAGCAGCTTAGCAGGAGGGCAGGATTTT	CASSLAGGQDF	TRBJ2-3	NA	NA	TRBV7-8
TGTGCCAGCAGGGTGGACGGAAACTATGGCTACACCTTC	CASRVDGNYGYTF	TRBJ1-2	NA	NA	TRBV2
TGTGCCAGCAGCTTTCATAGAAGCGGGGGGAGTGATGCGTTCTTT	CASSFHRSGGSDAFF	TRBJ1-1	NA	NA	TRBV7-3
TGTGCCAGCAGTGAATCGGGGAGGGGCAATCAGCCCCAGCATTTT	CASSESGRGNQPQHF	TRBJ1-5	NA	NA	TRBV2
TGTGCCACCAGCGGTACGGGCGTAGCCTACGAGCAGTACTTC	CATSGTGVAYEQYF	TRBJ2-7	NA	NA	TRBV5-4
TGCGCCAGCAGCCGGCAGGGGCGCTCCTACGAGCAGTACTTC	CASSRQGRSYEQYF	TRBJ2-7	NA	NA	TRBV4-1
TGTGCCAGCACCCTACAGAGGGTCCCCGGTGGGGCTGACCAGTTCTTC	CASTLQRVPGGADQFF	TRBJ2-1	NA	NA	TRBV7-9
TGTGCCAGCGGCTTGAGTTCGTCAGATTCACCCAACCACTTTTTT	CASGLSSSDSPNHFF	TRBJ1-4	NA	NA	TRBV7-6